The 9 T cell receptor beta chains below all came from one sample that was sequenced in a study of T cells in narcolepsy. Sequencing used immunoSEQ multiplex PCR; TCRdb keeps in-frame clones, though not all of them. The data show tens of thousands of clones, roughly 79% seen once. Sample: memory (CD45RA-) CD4+ T cells from blood. All receptors come from a human donor in good health.

This chain joins TRBV7-8 and TRBJ2-1; D may match TRBD1 or TRBD2 (5 bases each). The ends were cut back, 5 bases at V and 4 bases at J, with 15 bases in the middle. Germline CDR1 is SGHVS and CDR2 is FQNEAQ. The CDR3 totals 15 residues. The CDR3 is CASSRAVGTYNEQFF. The CDR3 nucleotides are TGTGCCAGCAGCCGCGCGGTGGGGACGTACAATGAGCAGTTCTTC.

The rearrangement uses TRBV29-1 and TRBJ1-2; 7 bases match TRBD1. The CDR3 is 12 amino acids. Germline CDR1 and CDR2: SQVTM and ANQGSEA. CDR3 sequence: CRGGGGTYGYTF. The CDR3 DNA follows: TGCAGAGGGGGAGGGGGCACCTATGGCTACACCTTC.

In regard to this clone: The sample has other DNA sequences that encode this CDR3 too. This chain links TRBV5-1 with TRBJ2-7; D is possibly TRBD1 (6 bases). Trimming stripped 4 bases from V and 3 bases from J, with 20 bases between. Germline V CDR1 and CDR2: SGHRS, YFSETQ. This CDR3 contains 16 residues. The CDR3: CASSPGHRDTYYEQYF. CDR3 coding DNA: TGCGCCAGCAGCCCGGGCCACCGGGACACCTACTACGAGCAGTACTTC.

The chain joins TRBV29-1 to TRBJ2-7; weak D call: TRBD2 (6 bases). Germline CDR1 and CDR2: SQVTM and ANQGSEA. V gave up 4 bases and J gave up 0 bases, with 13 bases separating them. The CDR3 length is 14 residues. The CDR3 DNA is TGCAGCGTTGGAAGGAGGGAAAGCTCCTACGAGCAGTACTTC. The encoded protein is CSVGRRESSYEQYF.

The chain has TRBV9 and TRBJ2-1; possibly TRBD2 for D (6 bases). Trimming took 0 bases from V and 10 from J, leaving 11 bases between them. This CDR3 contains 13 residues. The germline CDR1 and CDR2 sequences are SGDLS and YYNGEE. The CDR3 DNA reads as TGTGCCAGCAGCGTAGGTCTAGCGATCGAGCAGTTCTTC. Translated: CASSVGLAIEQFF.

The V and J genes are TRBV9 and TRBJ2-1; maybe TRBD1 (6 bases). Trimming took 0 bases from V and 9 from J, leaving 13 bases between them. CDR1 is SGDLS and CDR2 is YYNGEE in the germline V gene. This CDR3 comprises 14 residues. The CDR3 is CASSVESRGGEQFF. As DNA, the CDR3 is TGTGCCAGCAGCGTAGAGTCCAGAGGGGGTGAGCAGTTCTTC.

The J gene is TRBJ2-1, the V gene TRBV30; D could derive from TRBD1 or TRBD2 (7 bases each). CDR3 length: 14 residues. Trimming took 6 bases from V and 4 from J, leaving 16 bases between them. Germline CDR1 GTSNPN, CDR2 SVGIG (reference sequence). In DNA, the CDR3 is TGTGCCTGCAAAGGGAGGGGGCAATACAATGAGCAGTTCTTC. This gives the protein CACKGRGQYNEQFF.

This sequence joins TRBV11-1 and TRBJ2-7; the D gene is possibly TRBD2 (6 bases). The CDR3 has 14 amino acids. V lost 3 bases and J lost 3, with 12 bases in between. Germline V gene data show CDR1 as SGHAT and CDR2 as FQDESV (reference sequence). CDR3 residues: CASSFTGSLYEQYF. CDR3 coding DNA: TGTGCCAGCAGCTTTACCGGGAGTCTCTACGAGCAGTACTTC.

There are a few counts of this clone. The chain couples TRBV5-1 to TRBJ2-1, with 9 bases that match TRBD1. V was pared by 3 bases and J by 1 base, with 2 bases of the junction left unmatched. The CDR3 contains 15 residues. Germline V gives CDR1 SGHRS, CDR2 YFSETQ. CDR3 nucleotide sequence: TGCGCCAGCAGCTCTGACAGGGGGTCCTACAATGAGCAGTTCTTC. Residues: CASSSDRGSYNEQFF.